Presented here are 32 T cell receptor beta chains from one specimen sequenced in a study of T-cell memory formation after mild COVID-19 (dated by TCRdb to the early 2020s). Preparation of the library involved 5' RACE. Sequencing used an Illumina NovaSeq 6000. TCRdb reprocessing: public reads trimmed at Q25 with fastp, clones called with MiXCR, in-frame beta chains kept. A single entry per CDR3 protein holds the most common genes and DNA from its merged rows. For this sample there are fewer than 650,000 distinct CDR3 sequences; roughly 17% appear just once. The ten largest clones add up to roughly 8.2% of the sample. Input material: PBMCs or a T cell subset sorted from them (not recorded which). Every receptor here comes from an adult woman who had mild COVID-19 (a few samples of this study predate the infection). The sample titles of this study are shuffled in the database, so cell type and time point are left out; the donor was told from shared clones.

CDR3 sequence reads: CATSRDRRIHEQYF. The CDR3 region has the DNA TGTGCCACCAGCAGGGACAGGCGCATCCACGAGCAGTACTTC. The rearrangement links TRBV15 to TRBJ2-7; 7 positions agree with TRBD1. The V segment lost 3 bases and the J segment 5 bases; nucleotides outside the gene matches: 7. The CDR3 spans 14 residues. Germline loops: CDR1 LNHNV, CDR2 YYDKDF (reference sequence). Supplemented by reference TRBV15 and TRBJ2-7, the full variable domain reads DAMVIQNPRYQVTQFGKPVTLSCSQTLNHNVMYWYQQKSSQAPKLLFHYYDKDFNNEADTPDNFQSRRPNTSFCFLDIRSPGLGDTAMYLCATSRDRRIHEQYFGPGTRLTVT.

J is TRBJ2-7 and V is TRBV15; D is undetermined. The V gene's germline CDR1 is LNHNV and CDR2 YYDKDF (reference sequence). The V end was cut by 0 bases, the J end by 0 bases, with 6 bases between. This CDR3 region has 14 residues. In DNA, the CDR3 is TGTGCCACCAGCAGAGATACTCACTCCTACGAGCAGTACTTC. Encoded protein: CATSRDTHSYEQYF.

This clonotype was seen a single time. V and J are TRBV9 and TRBJ2-3; the D gene is possibly TRBD1 (7 bases). This CDR3 region has 15 residues. The V gene's germline CDR1 is SGDLS and CDR2 YYNGEE. V was clipped by 1 base and J by 3 bases, with 12 bases between them. Written as DNA, the CDR3 is TGTGCCAGCAGCGTACGGCAGGGGGGTACAGATACGCAGTATTTT. This encodes CASSVRQGGTDTQYF.

The V and J genes are TRBV9 and TRBJ1-4; 12 nucleotides line up with TRBD1. J gave up 3 bases and V 4 bases, and 7 bases lay outside the gene matches. This CDR3 has 17 residues. The V gene's germline CDR1 is SGDLS and CDR2 YYNGEE. In DNA form, the CDR3 reads TGTGCCAGCAGCCTAGGGACAGGGGGCGGTGCTAATGAAAAACTGTTTTTT. Translation gives CASSLGTGGGANEKLFF. Together with reference TRBV9 and TRBJ1-4, the CDR3 gives the full variable domain: DSGVTQTPKHLITATGQRVTLRCSPRSGDLSVYWYQQSLDQGLQFLIQYYNGEERAKGNILERFSAQQFPDLHSELNLSSLELGDSALYFCASSLGTGGGANEKLFFGSGTQLSVL.

The chain is built from TRBV6-5 and TRBJ2-5; 10 bases match TRBD2. CDR1 is MNHEY, CDR2 SVGAGI, per germline. J lost 9 bases, V lost 6 bases, and 13 bases had no gene match. The CDR3 has 15 amino acids. DNA of the CDR3: TGTGCCAGCAGGACGGCTAGCGGGGGTTTTGAGCCCCAGTACTTC. Its translation: CASRTASGGFEPQYF.

This clonotype was detected only a few times. This chain links TRBV20-1 with TRBJ2-7, with TRBD1 matching 7 bases. The CDR3 length is 12 residues. V lost 6 bases to trimming and J lost 5 bases; unmatched junction nucleotides: 7. Germline V CDR1 and CDR2: DFQATT, SNEGSKA (reference sequence). The CDR3 loop is CSAKDRRNEQYF. CDR3 nucleotide sequence: TGCAGTGCAAAGGACAGGAGGAACGAGCAGTACTTC.

This clonotype has more than one count but fewer than ten. The gene calls are TRBV6-6 and TRBJ2-2; D uncertain. This CDR3 is 14 amino acids long. Germline V gene data show CDR1 as MNHNY and CDR2 as SVGAGI (reference sequence). The V gene lost 4 bases and the J gene lost 0 bases, with 6 bases spanning the gap. DNA of the CDR3: TGTGCCAGCAGTTGGGGAACGAACACCGGGGAGCTGTTTTTT. Protein: CASSWGTNTGELFF.

V usage is TRBV12-3 or TRBV12-4 and J usage is TRBJ2-5, with D perhaps matching TRBD1 (5 bases). The V and J ends lost 6 bases and 7 bases respectively, with 15 bases between them. The CDR3 has 13 residues. The CDR3 DNA follows: TGTGCCAGCAGCCTCGGCGGTGGGGCGACCCAGTACTTC. Its translation is CASSLGGGATQYF.

V and J are TRBV6-5 and TRBJ1-1; no firm D call. The V gene lost 2 bases and the J gene lost 5 bases, with 12 bases spanning the gap. This CDR3 comprises 14 residues. The germline V gene has CDR1 MNHEY and CDR2 SVGAGI. This CDR3 is CASSYRRPGTEAFF. CDR3 sequence (DNA): TGTGCCAGCAGTTACCGTCGGCCAGGTACTGAAGCTTTCTTT.

This clonotype occurred a few times. This chain connects TRBV9 to TRBJ2-2; a weak D match, TRBD2 (6 bases). Germline loops: CDR1 SGDLS, CDR2 YYNGEE. The CDR3 sequence is 15 residues long. The germline V and J ends were trimmed by 0 bases and 4 bases, with 10 bases remaining between them. CDR3 loop: CASSVDPSATGELFF. Here the CDR3 DNA reads TGTGCCAGCAGCGTAGACCCTAGCGCCACCGGGGAGCTGTTTTTT. Combining the CDR3 with reference TRBV9 and TRBJ2-2 gives the whole variable domain DSGVTQTPKHLITATGQRVTLRCSPRSGDLSVYWYQQSLDQGLQFLIQYYNGEERAKGNILERFSAQQFPDLHSELNLSSLELGDSALYFCASSVDPSATGELFFGEGSRLTVL.

This clonotype was seen a few times. The chain links TRBV29-1 to TRBJ2-3, with 10 bases aligning to TRBD1. Germline V lookup: CDR1 SQVTM, CDR2 ANQGSEA. The CDR3 has 15 residues. V dropped 7 bases and J dropped 5; count of bases not matched to a gene: 12. The CDR3 DNA sequence: TGCAGCGCCACATTCCGACAGGGGGCGGGAGATACGCAGTATTTT. Protein: CSATFRQGAGDTQYF.

V is TRBV19 and J is TRBJ1-2, with TRBD1 matching over 11 bases. The germline V gene encodes CDR1 LNHDA and CDR2 SQIVND (reference sequence). Trimming took 2 bases from V and 3 from J; bases not matched to a gene: 5. The CDR3 is 16 amino acids. The CDR3 DNA follows: TGTGCCAGTAGTATATCCGGGACAGGGGGTGACTATGGCTACACCTTC. Amino acid sequence: CASSISGTGGDYGYTF.

This clonotype was detected only a few times. J is TRBJ2-3 and V is TRBV20-1; D remains unclear. The V end was cut by 3 bases, the J end by 2 bases, with 12 bases between. This CDR3 spans 14 amino acids. Germline V gene lookup returns CDR1 DFQATT and CDR2 SNEGSKA (reference sequence). In nucleotides, the CDR3 is TGCAGTGCTAGCGAGCCCCGATCCACAGATACGCAGTATTTT. Translating gives CSASEPRSTDTQYF.

This clonotype was detected a few times. The gene calls are TRBV11-2 and TRBJ1-1; a possible D gene is TRBD1 (5 bases). In germline, CDR1 is SGHAT, CDR2 FQNNGV. This CDR3 contains 15 residues. V gave up 5 bases and J gave up 0 bases, with 13 bases separating them. The CDR3 spells CASSLREAVNTEAFF. DNA of the CDR3: TGTGCCAGCAGCCTCAGGGAGGCAGTGAACACTGAAGCTTTCTTT.

This clonotype has only a few counts. V usage is TRBV24-1 and J usage is TRBJ2-2; 11 bases line up with TRBD2. From germline, CDR1 is KGHDR and CDR2 SFDVKD. This CDR3 has 18 residues. Losses at the gene ends were 1 base for V and 4 bases for J; bases not matched to a gene: 7. This CDR3 is CATSDFGTSGPLTGELFF. The CDR3 bases are TGTGCCACCAGTGATTTCGGGACTAGCGGACCTCTCACCGGGGAGCTGTTTTTT.

J is TRBJ2-3 and V is TRBV4-3, with 9 bases fitting TRBD1. J lost 0 bases, V lost 3 bases, and 4 bases had no gene match. The germline CDR1 and CDR2 sequences are LGHNA and YSLEER. The CDR3 covers 16 residues. As DNA, the CDR3 is TGCGCCAGCAGCCACGGGACAGGGTATAGCACAGATACGCAGTATTTT. Translating it yields CASSHGTGYSTDTQYF.

This rearrangement joins TRBV6-2 or TRBV6-3 to TRBJ2-3; the D is unclear. The V and J ends lost 0 bases and 2 bases respectively, with 12 bases between them. This CDR3 contains 16 residues. Per germline, CDR1 MNHEY and CDR2 SVGEGT. This chain's CDR3 is CASSYSANAPTDTQYF. In nucleotides, the CDR3 is TGTGCCAGCAGTTACTCGGCGAACGCCCCCACAGATACGCAGTATTTT.

The table lists this clonotype with a few counts. The chain is built from TRBV3-1 and TRBJ1-1; D uncertain. Per germline, CDR1 LGHDT and CDR2 YNNKEL (reference sequence). The V end lost 2 bases, the J end lost 2 bases, and 9 bases lay between the germline ends. The CDR3 length is 14 residues. For the CDR3, the DNA is TGTGCCAGCAGCCAATCACACCTCAACACTGAAGCTTTCTTT. Encoded protein: CASSQSHLNTEAFF.

The sample holds a few counts of this clonotype. CDR3 coding DNA: TGTGCCAGCAGCTCAGGAGCCACTTCATCCTACGAGCAGTACTTC. Protein product: CASSSGATSSYEQYF. The chain has TRBV11-3 and TRBJ2-7; D not certain. The CDR3 is made up of 15 amino acids. Trimming shortened V by 4 bases and J by 1 base, and 14 bases separated the two germline ends. Germline-derived CDR1 and CDR2 are SGHNT and YENEEA.

This clonotype showed up just a few times. J is TRBJ2-5 and V is TRBV7-6, with TRBD2 as a possible D gene (5 bases). Germline CDR1 reads SGHVS; CDR2 reads FNYEAQ. Trimming removed 6 bases at V and 4 bases at J, with 15 bases between. The CDR3 loop spans 14 amino acids. The CDR3, as DNA: TGTGCCAGCAGGCTCCACGAGGGCTTAGAGACCCAGTACTTC. This sequence encodes CASRLHEGLETQYF.

The J gene is TRBJ2-7, the V gene TRBV18, with D perhaps TRBD1 (5 bases). Germline V gene lookup returns CDR1 KGHSH and CDR2 LQKENI. This CDR3 has 13 amino acids. V was cut by 3 bases and J by 3 bases, with 9 bases left in between. The DNA of the CDR3 is TGTGCCAGCTCACCCGCACAGGACTACGAGCAGTACTTC. Translating gives CASSPAQDYEQYF.

V gene TRBV29-1 combines with J gene TRBJ1-2; no clear D gene. Trimming took 2 bases from V and 8 from J, leaving 15 bases between them. This CDR3 is built from 13 residues. Germline V gene data show CDR1 as SQVTM and CDR2 as ANQGSEA. CDR3 residues: CSVEPRPGGGYTF. The CDR3 DNA follows: TGCAGCGTTGAACCCCGGCCCGGAGGCGGCTACACCTTC. Full variable domain (remainder filled in from reference TRBV29-1 and TRBJ1-2): SAVISQKPSRDICQRGTSLTIQCQVDSQVTMMFWYRQQPGQSLTLIATANQGSEATYESGFVIDKFPISRPNLTFSTLTVSNMSPEDSSIYLCSVEPRPGGGYTFGSGTRLTVV.

The chain is built from TRBV27 and TRBJ1-2; 9 bases map to TRBD1. Germline assignment: CDR1 MNHEY and CDR2 SMNVEV (reference sequence). The J segment lost 3 bases and the V segment lost 3 bases, leaving 5 bases of the junction unmatched. The CDR3 contains 15 residues. The CDR3 bases are TGTGCCAGCAGTTTTACCGGGACAGGGTACTATGGCTACACCTTC. Its protein is CASSFTGTGYYGYTF.

The CDR3: CASSQTVEQFF. CDR3 coding DNA: TGTGCCAGCAGTCAAACGGTTGAGCAGTTCTTC. The chain joins TRBV6-2 or TRBV6-3 to TRBJ2-1; D unresolved. There are 11 residues in the CDR3. Per germline, CDR1 MNHEY and CDR2 SVGEGT. The ends were cut back, 5 bases at V and 9 bases at J, with 8 bases in the middle.

This clonotype was found a few times. The chain combines TRBV10-3 with TRBJ1-1; possibly TRBD1 for D (5 bases). Trimming shortened V by 4 bases and J by 6 bases, and 9 bases separated the two germline ends. The germline V gene has CDR1 ENHRY and CDR2 SYGVKD. This CDR3 is 12 amino acids long. The CDR3 sequence is CAISAAGAEAFF. CDR3 bases: TGTGCCATCAGTGCTGCGGGGGCTGAAGCTTTCTTT.

The chain recombines TRBV7-2 with TRBJ2-7, with TRBD2 matching 12 bases. With 6 bases clipped from V and 2 bases from J, the junction kept 5 bases outside the gene matches. Looked up from germline, CDR1 is SGHTA and CDR2 is FQGNSA. The CDR3 has 15 amino acids. Here the CDR3 reads CASSYRTSGTYEQYF. CDR3 DNA: TGTGCCAGCAGTTACCGGACTAGCGGGACCTACGAGCAGTACTTC.

The chain joins TRBV15 to TRBJ2-5, with TRBD2 matching 8 bases. Germline CDR1 and CDR2: LNHNV and YYDKDF (reference sequence). CDR3 length equals 15 residues. The J segment lost 5 bases and the V segment lost 1 base, leaving 6 bases of the junction unmatched. CDR3: CATSRAYLAGETQYF. DNA for the CDR3: TGTGCCACCAGCAGAGCATATCTAGCGGGCGAGACCCAGTACTTC.

This clonotype appeared a few times. The chain uses TRBV7-8 and TRBJ2-2; TRBD2 aligns across 13 bases. This CDR3 is 16 amino acids long. J gave up 5 bases and V 4 bases, and 4 bases lay outside the gene matches. Germline V lookup: CDR1 SGHVS, CDR2 FQNEAQ. The DNA for the CDR3 is TGTGCCAGCAGCTCACAGGGACTAGCGGGGACCGGGGAGCTGTTTTTT. This gives the protein CASSSQGLAGTGELFF.

The rearrangement joins TRBV7-9 to TRBJ1-5, with D hard to call. Germline CDR1 is SEHNR and CDR2 is FQNEAQ (reference sequence). Trimming took off 5 bases at V and 7 bases at J, with 12 bases between the two ends. This CDR3 has 13 residues. In DNA, the CDR3 is TGTGCCAGCAGCGCACCGGCAGGACAGCCCCAGCATTTT. It is translated as CASSAPAGQPQHF.

This clonotype has just a few counts. The chain employs TRBV5-8 and TRBJ2-7; 8 nucleotides match TRBD2. The CDR3 has 15 residues. Germline V gene sequence: CDR1 SGHTS, CDR2 YDEGEE. V was clipped by 4 bases and J by 2 bases; unmatched bases: 8. The CDR3 DNA reads as TGTGCCAGCAGCCTTGGGGACGGGAGGGCCTACGAGCAGTACTTC. Encoded protein: CASSLGDGRAYEQYF.

The chain's CDR3 is CSVVATGVIDEQFF. CDR3 sequence (DNA): TGCAGCGTAGTGGCGACAGGGGTTATCGATGAGCAGTTCTTC. The chain joins TRBV29-1 to TRBJ2-1; 8 positions agree with TRBD1. CDR1 SQVTM and CDR2 ANQGSEA come from the germline V gene. The CDR3 is 14 residues long. V was clipped by 6 bases and J by 8 bases; unmatched bases: 12.

This clonotype was detected only a few times. The rearrangement uses TRBV20-1 and TRBJ2-7; D is unclear. Per germline, CDR1 DFQATT and CDR2 SNEGSKA (reference sequence). V lost 2 bases and J lost 2, with 13 bases in between. This CDR3 comprises 14 residues. In nucleotides, the CDR3 is TGCAGTGCTAGAAACACATATGCAGCCTACGAGCAGTACTTC. Protein: CSARNTYAAYEQYF.